These 11 T cell receptor beta chains were sequenced from one sample in a study of post-analysis software for immune sequencing data. Unique molecular identifiers had been added to the TCR beta cDNA libraries. TCRdb re-derived calls from the PCR reads in MiXCR, one entry per CDR3 protein. The top ten hold roughly 8.2% of the sample, which has roughly 430,000 distinct CDR3 sequences, 35% to 45% seen once. Their specific antigens are unknown. Study conclusions and caveats: TRBV segments more frequent in patients than in controls numbered roughly 5 and included TRBV5-6, TRBV5-1 and TRBV20-1.

Specimen: blood. The receptors were gathered from a girl aged 2 to 10 with multiple sclerosis.

The rearrangement joins TRBV6-5 to TRBJ2-3, with D perhaps matching TRBD2 (5 bases). CDR3 length: 14 residues. Germline V gives CDR1 MNHEY, CDR2 SVGAGI. V gave up 6 bases and J gave up 5 bases, with 15 bases separating them. Here the CDR3 reads CASRTNAGGDTQYF. CDR3 DNA: TGTGCCAGCAGGACCAATGCTGGAGGAGATACGCAGTATTTT.

V gene TRBV6-6 combines with J gene TRBJ1-5, with no clear D. The CDR3 sequence is 14 residues long. Germline V gene sequence: CDR1 MNHNY, CDR2 SVGAGI (reference sequence). V lost 10 bases and J lost 3, with 16 bases in between. CDR3 sequence reads: CAISGVRANQPQHF. CDR3 coding DNA: TGTGCCATAAGCGGGGTGAGAGCCAATCAGCCCCAGCATTTT.

The V and J genes are TRBV6-5 and TRBJ1-4; D remains unclear. Germline-derived CDR1 and CDR2 are MNHEY and SVGAGI. The CDR3 is 14 amino acids. With 4 bases removed from V and 5 bases from J, the gap between germline ends came to 11 bases. The CDR3 spells CASSFSGKNEKLFF. In DNA, the CDR3 is TGTGCCAGCAGTTTCAGCGGAAAGAATGAAAAACTGTTTTTT.

CDR3 DNA sequence: TGCAGCGTGACCCGGGACTCCCTAGGAGCAGATACGCAGTATTTT. Protein sequence: CSVTRDSLGADTQYF. The chain carries TRBV29-1 and TRBJ2-3; D is perhaps TRBD2 (6 bases). V lost 6 bases to trimming and J lost 4 bases, with 20 bases between them. This CDR3 contains 15 residues. Germline assignment: CDR1 SQVTM and CDR2 ANQGSEA.

This clonotype was seen only a few times. The gene calls are TRBV7-2 and TRBJ1-6, with D unresolved. Looked up from germline, CDR1 is SGHTA and CDR2 is FQGNSA. The CDR3 runs 16 residues. Trimming shortened V by 2 bases and J by 0 bases, and 8 bases separated the two germline ends. Written as DNA, the CDR3 is TGTGCCAGCAGCTTAAAAGGGAGCTCCTATAATTCACCCCTCCACTTT. Amino acids: CASSLKGSSYNSPLHF. Looking up the rest from reference TRBV7-2 and TRBJ1-6 gives the full variable domain: GAGVSQSPSNKVTEKGKDVELRCDPISGHTALYWYRQSLGQGLEFLIYFQGNSAPDKSGLPSDRFSAERTGGSVSTLTIQRTQQEDSAVYLCASSLKGSSYNSPLHFGNGTRLTVT.

The chain uses TRBV15 and TRBJ1-2, with D perhaps matching TRBD1 (6 bases). V shed 0 bases and J shed 2 bases, with 13 bases lying between them. CDR1 is LNHNV and CDR2 is YYDKDF in the germline V gene (reference sequence). The CDR3 extends over 16 amino acids. The CDR3 reads CATSREKDRSNYGYTF. CDR3 nucleotide sequence: TGTGCCACCAGCAGAGAGAAGGACAGATCCAACTATGGCTACACCTTC.

The V and J genes are TRBV5-6 and TRBJ1-1, with D hard to call. Trimming cost V 0 bases and J 2 bases, with 5 bases left between them. Per the germline V gene, CDR1 is SGHDT and CDR2 is YYEEEE. The CDR3 is 13 residues long. The CDR3 DNA is TGTGCCAGCAGCTTGGGTAGTAACACTGAAGCTTTCTTT. Protein: CASSLGSNTEAFF.

This clonotype came up a few times. This chain joins TRBV28 and TRBJ1-2; 8 nucleotides match TRBD1. With 6 bases clipped from V and 4 bases from J, the junction kept 4 bases outside the gene matches. CDR3 length: 13 residues. Germline assignment: CDR1 MDHEN and CDR2 SYDVKM. The CDR3 region is CASSRGQAYGYTF. The CDR3 DNA reads TGTGCCAGCAGCCGGGGACAGGCCTATGGCTACACCTTC.

The rearrangement joins TRBV20-1 to TRBJ1-5; D is unclear. Between the trimmed V and J ends, which lost 3 bases and 7 bases, there was a span of 4 bases. Germline CDR1 and CDR2: DFQATT and SNEGSKA (reference sequence). The CDR3 length is 10 residues. DNA of the CDR3: TGCAGTGCTAGTCGACAGCCCCAGCATTTT. It translates to CSASRQPQHF.

This sequence joins TRBV29-1 and TRBJ1-2; 7 nucleotides align to TRBD1. Germline V gene sequence: CDR1 SQVTM, CDR2 ANQGSEA. V was clipped by 4 bases and J by 5 bases; unmatched bases: 13. CDR3 length: 15 amino acids. CDR3 nucleotides: TGCAGCGTTGTCGGGACAGACCAATGGGGTTATGGCTACACCTTC. Translation: CSVVGTDQWGYGYTF.

The chain has TRBV12-3 or TRBV12-4 and TRBJ1-2, with D perhaps matching TRBD1 (6 bases). V lost 6 bases, J lost 9 bases, and 17 bases lay in between. The length of the CDR3 is 13 residues. The CDR3 sequence: CASSQGGGTSYTF. CDR3 nucleotides: TGTGCCAGCAGCCAAGGGGGGGGGACCAGCTACACCTTC.